The rows below give T cell receptor beta chains drawn from one sample of a study of identical twins. TCRdb called the 5' RACE reads again in MiXCR, with one record for every CDR3 protein. The table records about 550,000 distinct CDR3 sequences, about 22% of them present only once. The sample was also linked to a second study, of yellow fever vaccine responses in identical twins.

The sample consisted of CD4+ T cells sorted from blood. These receptors were collected from a woman under 30 in good health. The CDR3 runs from the conserved cysteine through the conserved F or W. Clone size appears in some rows only: once, few, many, or a class for an expanded clone.

>15|-|TRBJ2-7|TRBV20-1
CSAIRGLARPYEQYF
>11|-|TRBJ2-3|TRBV25-1
CASSNTNTQYF
>15|-|TRBJ2-7|TRBV28
CASSFTGTGTNEQYF
>12|few|TRBJ2-5|TRBV5-1
CASSTRTETQYF
>14|-|TRBJ2-2|TRBV5-1
CATWDRGRTGELFF
>14|few|TRBJ2-7|TRBV5-1
CASSLVSLYYEQYF
>15|-|TRBJ2-2|TRBV4-1
CASSSPTGKAGELFF
>14|few|TRBJ2-3|TRBV12-3/TRBV12-4
CASSFGQFTDTQYF
>13|few|TRBJ2-2|TRBV6-6
CASRPTGDGELFF
>14|many|TRBJ1-1|TRBV5-1
CASRQGGGNTEAFF
>12|-|TRBJ2-1|TRBV3-1
CASSQERTGPSF
>18|-|TRBJ1-2|TRBV12-3/TRBV12-4
CASSPTRDSYSLNYGYTF
>14|-|TRBJ2-1|TRBV6-5
CASSWGSSYNEQFF
>15|-|TRBJ2-5|TRBV25-1
CASSGPLPSGETQYF
>17|few|TRBJ2-3|TRBV5-1
CASSPRQGKVFTDTQYF
>14|-|TRBJ2-7|TRBV6-1
CASSEVTGAWEQYF
>14|-|TRBJ2-7|TRBV5-1
CASTGLAGTYEQYF